These T cell receptor beta chains were read from a single sample in a study of cytomegalovirus exposure and HLA in healthy donors. Profiling relied on immunoSEQ multiplex PCR, and the TCRdb table lists in-frame clones only, not all of them. The sample lists about 190,000 clones, approximately 84% seen once, with roughly 7% in the top ten. Input material: PBMCs. Receptor source: a man aged 18 to 29 in good health and CMV-seropositive. Both conserved end residues are part of each CDR3. D genes are given only for firm matches. Expanded clones get a size class; other rows say once, few or many, or leave the size out.

TRBD2	TRBV25-1	NA	TRBJ2-7	TGTGCCACCGCTCTCCGACTAGCGGGAGTATACGAGCAGTACTTC	CATALRLAGVYEQYF
TRBD2	TRBV9	once	TRBJ2-3	TGTGCCAGCAGCGTAAGGAGCGGGGGTGGTTTCCTCACAGATACGCAGTATTTT	CASSVRSGGGFLTDTQYF
NA	TRBV9	NA	TRBJ2-3	TGTGCCAGCAGCGTAGAGGGGGAAGGGGCAGATACGCAGTATTTT	CASSVEGEGADTQYF
NA	TRBV10-3	NA	TRBJ1-1	TGTGCCATCAGTCCGGCGGGTCGGGACACTGAAGCTTTCTTT	CAISPAGRDTEAFF
TRBD1	TRBV27	NA	TRBJ1-2	TGTGCCAGCAGTCTACGACAGGGGAATGGCTACACCTTC	CASSLRQGNGYTF
NA	TRBV18	once	TRBJ1-4	TGTGCCAGCTCAGCAAACAACAGGGCAACTAATGAAAAACTGTTTTTT	CASSANNRATNEKLFF
NA	TRBV5-4	NA	TRBJ1-2	TGTGCCAGCAGCTTGGATCCGGGGGGCTATGGCTACACCTTC	CASSLDPGGYGYTF
NA	TRBV7-9	NA	TRBJ2-7	TGTGCCAGCAGCTTAATAAACGGGTACGAGCAGTACTTC	CASSLINGYEQYF
NA	TRBV19	NA	TRBJ2-7	TGTGCCAGTAGTATAGAGACAGGTTTGGACGAGCAGTACTTC	CASSIETGLDEQYF
TRBD1	TRBV28	NA	TRBJ2-3	TGTGCCAGCAGTGCCCGGGACAGAGACACAGATACGCAGTATTTT	CASSARDRDTDTQYF
NA	TRBV4-2	many	TRBJ2-5	TGTGCCAGCAGCCAAGAACTGGGAGGCGTAGAGACCCAGTACTTC	CASSQELGGVETQYF
TRBD2	TRBV7-3	once	TRBJ2-7	TGTGCCAGCAGCTTACTAGCGGGAGTGGGCGAGCAGTACTTC	CASSLLAGVGEQYF
TRBD2	TRBV6-8	NA	TRBJ2-1	TGTGCCAGCAGACGCGGGACTAGCGTAAACAATGAGCAGTTCTTC	CASRRGTSVNNEQFF
TRBD2	TRBV27	NA	TRBJ2-3	TGTGCCAGCAGTTTGGGACTAGCGGACACAGATACGCAGTATTTT	CASSLGLADTDTQYF
TRBD1	TRBV6-5	NA	TRBJ1-1	TGTGCCAGCAGCCTTACTCAGGGGGCCGCTGAAGCTTTCTTT	CASSLTQGAAEAFF
TRBD2	TRBV27	NA	TRBJ2-1	TGTGCCAGCAGTTCCTCGGAAGCGGGAAGCAATGAGCAGTTCTTC	CASSSSEAGSNEQFF
TRBD2	TRBV2	NA	TRBJ2-2	TGTGCCAGCAGACCGACTAGCGGGAAGGGCGGGGAGCTGTTTTTT	CASRPTSGKGGELFF
TRBD1	TRBV2	NA	TRBJ1-1	TGTGCCAGCAGCTACAGGGGGGGTATGGCTGAAGCTTTCTTT	CASSYRGGMAEAFF
TRBD1	TRBV27	NA	TRBJ1-1	TGTGCCAGCAGTCCTAGACAGGGAAGCACTGAAGCTTTCTTT	CASSPRQGSTEAFF
NA	TRBV11-2	NA	TRBJ1-2	TGTGCCAGCAGATCCATGTCCGGGAGGTCGTTCTATGGCTACACCTTC	CASRSMSGRSFYGYTF
NA	TRBV7-2	few	TRBJ1-1	TGTGCCAGCAGACTGGACAGGAACACTGAAGCTTTCTTT	CASRLDRNTEAFF
TRBD1	TRBV7-8	NA	TRBJ2-7	TGTGCCAGCAGTAGGACAGGGGGCGTCTACGAGCAGTACTTC	CASSRTGGVYEQYF
TRBD1	TRBV9	NA	TRBJ2-1	TGTGCCAGCAGCTCCCCCCGGGACAGGGGTTCAAATGAGCAGTTCTTC	CASSSPRDRGSNEQFF
NA	TRBV28	NA	TRBJ2-1	TGTGCCAGCGGTTTGGCTAGCGCTGAGCAGTTCTTC	CASGLASAEQFF
NA	TRBV7-8	NA	TRBJ2-7	TGTGCCAGCAGCTTTCTCAGGGGTATTCCCTACGAGCAGTACTTC	CASSFLRGIPYEQYF
TRBD1	TRBV15	NA	TRBJ2-5	TGTGCCACCAGCAGACCGATAGACAGGGTTGGTGAGACCCAGTACTTC	CATSRPIDRVGETQYF
TRBD2	TRBV25-1	NA	TRBJ2-1	TGTGCCAGCAGTGAAGCGGGAGGATCCTACAATGAGCAGTTCTTC	CASSEAGGSYNEQFF
TRBD1	TRBV6-1	NA	TRBJ1-5	TGTGCCAGCAGTGAAACAGGGGGTGGTCAGCCCCAGCATTTT	CASSETGGGQPQHF
TRBD1	TRBV7-2	NA	TRBJ1-1	TGTGCCAGCAGGTCCCCTGGGGCAGGGGGCCACACTGAAGCTTTCTTT	CASRSPGAGGHTEAFF
TRBD2	TRBV5-6	NA	TRBJ2-7	TGTGCCAGCAGCTTTATGACCGCGGGAGTAACGGACGAGCAGTACTTC	CASSFMTAGVTDEQYF
NA	TRBV4-2	NA	TRBJ1-1	TGTGCCAGCAGCCAAGTTCAGGGGATGAACACTGAAGCTTTCTTT	CASSQVQGMNTEAFF
TRBD1	TRBV7-9	NA	TRBJ2-5	TGTGCCAGCAGCCCGGGACAGGGGGAAGAGACCCAGTACTTC	CASSPGQGEETQYF
TRBD2	TRBV27	NA	TRBJ2-1	TGTGCCAGCAGTTTACGCCTAGCGGGAGCCGTCTCCTACAATGAGCAGTTCTTC	CASSLRLAGAVSYNEQFF
NA	TRBV4-2	NA	TRBJ2-5	TGTGCCAGCAGCCCAGGGGATGAAGAGACCCAGTACTTC	CASSPGDEETQYF
NA	TRBV30	NA	TRBJ1-1	TGTGCCTGGAGCCCGAGTGCGGGGGGCGGCCGGGCTTTCTTT	CAWSPSAGGGRAFF
TRBD1	TRBV28	NA	TRBJ1-4	TGTGCCAGCAGTCCACCGGGACAGGAGTATCGCCGGTTTTTT	CASSPPGQEYRRFF
NA	TRBV7-3	NA	TRBJ2-1	TGTGCCAGCAGCTCCTTCTACCCATACCGCTCCTACAATGAGCAGTTCTTC	CASSSFYPYRSYNEQFF
TRBD2	TRBV25-1	once	TRBJ2-1	TGTGCCAGCAGTGGGGGACTAGCGGTCTACAATGAGCAGTTCTTC	CASSGGLAVYNEQFF
TRBD1	TRBV2	NA	TRBJ2-7	TGTGCCAGCAGTGAAGACAGGGGCTCCTACGAGCAGTACTTC	CASSEDRGSYEQYF
TRBD2	TRBV4-1	NA	TRBJ2-1	TGCGCCAGCAGCCTCTCAAGCCAGACTAGCGGGAGACTGGATGAGCAGTTCTTC	CASSLSSQTSGRLDEQFF